The table lists the clone carrying this TCR beta chain with a few counts. What it recognizes is unknown. The sample is drawn from a study of T cells in narcolepsy. About the study: Enrolled donors included narcolepsy type 1 or type 2 patients and healthy controls. Study results and limitations: Autoreactive clone sequences were missing from some blood memory CD4+ repertoires. Reportedly, autoreactive clonotypes were serially detected in patients' blood but not controls'. HCRT-specific and TRIB2-specific autoreactive clonotypes appeared among same-patient CSF and blood CD4+ clonotypes.

Data came from immunoSEQ multiplex PCR; TCRdb stores just in-frame clones and leaves some out. The sample yields about 27,000 clones, about 83% seen once. The ends were cut back, 6 bases at V and 7 bases at J, with 13 bases in the middle. Germline CDR1 is MNHEY and CDR2 is SVGAGI. The CDR3 sequence is 13 residues long. The rearrangement links TRBV6-5 to TRBJ1-5; D gene uncertain. This TCR derives from a human donor with narcolepsy. The source material was CD45RA- memory CD4+ T cells from PBMCs. The CDR3 DNA follows: TGTGCCAGCAGCACCACCGTCGGCCAGCCCCAGCATTTT. This codes for CASSTTVGQPQHF.